The clone carrying this T cell receptor beta chain occurred many times. The antigen remains undetermined. These data come from a study of T cells in Graves' hyperthyroidism and ophthalmopathy. About the study: Blood from the periphery was taken at initial diagnosis, before any treatment.

General study findings and limits: Most thyroid clonotypes expanded above 0.001 appeared in blood too. Ophthalmopathy onset followed model prediction by a median around 6.9 months.

The source material, RNA transcripts, was used to amplify TCR beta CDR3 regions. When the TCR CDR3 underwent first-round RT-PCR, the HTBI primer set was used. In TCRdb, the multiplex PCR reads were re-called with MiXCR into one record per CDR3 protein. The repertoire holds 600,000 to 750,000 distinct CDR3 sequences, with 15% to 20% as singletons. Germline CDR1 is SQVTM and CDR2 is ANQGSEA. The CDR3 sequence is 14 residues long. V lost 8 bases, J lost 6 bases, and 21 bases lay in between. The chain is built from TRBV29-1 and TRBJ2-3; D is ambiguous. Sequenced input: blood. This receptor was taken from a man aged 45-65 years with Graves' hyperthyroidism. CDR3 residues: CSINGLAYQDTQYF. The CDR3 DNA is TGCAGCATCAACGGTTTGGCTTACCAGGATACGCAGTATTTT.